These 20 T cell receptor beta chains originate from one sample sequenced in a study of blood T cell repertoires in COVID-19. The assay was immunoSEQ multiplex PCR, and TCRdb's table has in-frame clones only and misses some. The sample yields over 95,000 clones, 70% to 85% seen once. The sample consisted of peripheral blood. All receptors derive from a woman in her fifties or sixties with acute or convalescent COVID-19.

CDR3 nucleotide sequence: TGTGCCAGCAGGGATCGGGGACAACTGAACACTGAAGCTTTCTTT. Amino acid sequence: CASRDRGQLNTEAFF. V and J are TRBV6-5 and TRBJ1-1; weak D call: TRBD1 (6 bases). Trimming removed 6 bases at V and 0 bases at J, with 14 bases between. CDR1 and CDR2 (germline): MNHEY, SVGAGI. The CDR3 is 15 amino acids.

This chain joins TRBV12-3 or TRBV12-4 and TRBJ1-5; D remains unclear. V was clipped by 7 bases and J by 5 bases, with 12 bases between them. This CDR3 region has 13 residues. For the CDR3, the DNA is TGTGCCAGCAATTCAGGTTTCCATCAGCCCCAGCATTTT. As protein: CASNSGFHQPQHF.

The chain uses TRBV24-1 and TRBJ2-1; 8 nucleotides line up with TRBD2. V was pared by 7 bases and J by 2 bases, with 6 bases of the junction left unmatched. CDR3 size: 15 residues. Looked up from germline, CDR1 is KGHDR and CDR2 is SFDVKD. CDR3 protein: CATRDSGEAYNEQFF. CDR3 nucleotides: TGTGCCACCAGAGATAGCGGGGAGGCCTACAATGAGCAGTTCTTC.

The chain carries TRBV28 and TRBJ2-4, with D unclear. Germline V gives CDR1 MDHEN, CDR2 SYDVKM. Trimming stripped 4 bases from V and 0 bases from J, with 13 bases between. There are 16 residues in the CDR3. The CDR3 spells CASSSGSILAKNIQYF. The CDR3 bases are TGTGCCAGCAGTTCCGGGTCAATACTAGCCAAAAACATTCAGTACTTC.

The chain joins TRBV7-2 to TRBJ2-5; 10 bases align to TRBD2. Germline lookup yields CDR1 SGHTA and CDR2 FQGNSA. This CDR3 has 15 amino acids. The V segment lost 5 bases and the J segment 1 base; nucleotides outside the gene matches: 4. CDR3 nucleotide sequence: TGTGCCAGCAGCCCAGGACTAGCGGCCCAAGAGACCCAGTACTTC. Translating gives CASSPGLAAQETQYF.

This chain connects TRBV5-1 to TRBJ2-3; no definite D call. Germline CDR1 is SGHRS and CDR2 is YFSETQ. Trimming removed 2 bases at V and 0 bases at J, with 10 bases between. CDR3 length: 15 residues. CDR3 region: CASSFHSSSTDTQYF. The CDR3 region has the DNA TGCGCCAGCAGCTTTCATAGCTCTAGCACAGATACGCAGTATTTT.

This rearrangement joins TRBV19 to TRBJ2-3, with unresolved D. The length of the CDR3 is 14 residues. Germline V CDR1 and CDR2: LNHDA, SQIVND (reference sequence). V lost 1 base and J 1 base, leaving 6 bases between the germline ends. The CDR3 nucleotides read TGTGCCAGTAGTATAGGAGGTGGCACAGATACGCAGTATTTT. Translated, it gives CASSIGGGTDTQYF.

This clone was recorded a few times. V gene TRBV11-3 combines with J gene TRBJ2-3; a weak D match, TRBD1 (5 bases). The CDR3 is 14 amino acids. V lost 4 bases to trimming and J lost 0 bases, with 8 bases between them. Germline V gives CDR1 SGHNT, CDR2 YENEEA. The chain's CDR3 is CASSWGRSTDTQYF. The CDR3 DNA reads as TGTGCCAGCAGCTGGGGCAGAAGCACAGATACGCAGTATTTT.

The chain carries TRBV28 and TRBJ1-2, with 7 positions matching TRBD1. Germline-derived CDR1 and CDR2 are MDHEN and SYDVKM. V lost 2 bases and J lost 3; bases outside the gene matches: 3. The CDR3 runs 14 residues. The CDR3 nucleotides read TGTGCCAGCAGTTTACTGGGACAGTACTATGGCTACACCTTC. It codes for CASSLLGQYYGYTF.

CDR3 nucleotides: TGTGCCAGCAGCTTTGGGACAGGCGATGAAAAACTGTTTTTT. Translation gives CASSFGTGDEKLFF. The chain links TRBV5-6 to TRBJ1-4, with 8 nucleotides matching TRBD1. Unmatched junction bases numbered 3, after V lost 2 bases and J lost 6 bases. The V gene's germline CDR1 is SGHDT and CDR2 YYEEEE. The CDR3 totals 14 residues.

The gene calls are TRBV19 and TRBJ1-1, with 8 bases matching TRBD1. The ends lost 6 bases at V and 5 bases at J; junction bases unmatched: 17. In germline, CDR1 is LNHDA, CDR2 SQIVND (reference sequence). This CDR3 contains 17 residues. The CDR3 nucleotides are TGTGCCAGTAGCATCGGGACAGGATTTACGAAGGGGACTGAAGCTTTCTTT. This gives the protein CASSIGTGFTKGTEAFF. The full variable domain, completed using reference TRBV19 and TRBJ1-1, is DGGITQSPKYLFRKEGQNVTLSCEQNLNHDAMYWYRQDPGQGLRLIYYSQIVNDFQKGDIAEGYSVSREKKESFPLTVTSAQKNPTAFYLCASSIGTGFTKGTEAFFGQGTRLTVV.

CDR3 nucleotides: TGTGCCAGCAGCCCCGGAACGGAGGATAATCAGCCCCAGCATTTT. It is translated as CASSPGTEDNQPQHF. This chain joins TRBV3-1 (or the pseudogene TRBV3-2) and TRBJ1-5; D call uncertain. Trimming removed 4 bases at V and 4 bases at J, with 14 bases between. The CDR3 covers 15 residues. Germline CDR1 is LGHDT and CDR2 is YNNKEL (reference sequence).

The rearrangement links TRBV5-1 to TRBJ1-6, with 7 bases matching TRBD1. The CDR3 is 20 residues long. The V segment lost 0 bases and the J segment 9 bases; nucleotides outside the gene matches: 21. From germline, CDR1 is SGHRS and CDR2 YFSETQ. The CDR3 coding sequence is TGCGCCAGCAGCTTGGTTCCCAAGAGGGGGCCCCAAGGTCTCGGTTCACCCCTCCACTTT. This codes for CASSLVPKRGPQGLGSPLHF.

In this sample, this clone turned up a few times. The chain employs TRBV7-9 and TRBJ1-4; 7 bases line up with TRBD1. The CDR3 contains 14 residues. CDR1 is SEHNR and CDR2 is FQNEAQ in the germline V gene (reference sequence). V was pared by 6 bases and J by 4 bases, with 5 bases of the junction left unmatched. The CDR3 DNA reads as TGTGCCAGCAGTTTCGGACAGGATAATGAAAAACTGTTTTTT. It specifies CASSFGQDNEKLFF.

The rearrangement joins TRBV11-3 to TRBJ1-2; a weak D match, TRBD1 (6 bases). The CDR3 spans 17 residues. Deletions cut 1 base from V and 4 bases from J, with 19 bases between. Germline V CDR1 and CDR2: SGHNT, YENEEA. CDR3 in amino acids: CASSLVFAGDKGYGYTF. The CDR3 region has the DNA TGTGCCAGCAGCTTAGTTTTTGCAGGGGACAAGGGCTATGGCTACACCTTC.

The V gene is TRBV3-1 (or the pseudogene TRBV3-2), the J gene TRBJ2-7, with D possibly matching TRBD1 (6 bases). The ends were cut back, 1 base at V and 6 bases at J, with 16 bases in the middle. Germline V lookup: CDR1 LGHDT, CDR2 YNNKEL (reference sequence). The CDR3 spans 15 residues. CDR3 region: CASSQAGVGRTEQYF. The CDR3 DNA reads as TGTGCCAGCAGCCAAGCAGGGGTCGGGCGGACCGAGCAGTACTTC.

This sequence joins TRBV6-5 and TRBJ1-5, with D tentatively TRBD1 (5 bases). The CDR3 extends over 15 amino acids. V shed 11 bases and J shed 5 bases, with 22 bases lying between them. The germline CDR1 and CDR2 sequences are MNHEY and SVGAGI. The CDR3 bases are TGTGCCTTTCCTGGGCGGGACCTTCTAGATCAGCCCCAGCATTTT. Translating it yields CAFPGRDLLDQPQHF.

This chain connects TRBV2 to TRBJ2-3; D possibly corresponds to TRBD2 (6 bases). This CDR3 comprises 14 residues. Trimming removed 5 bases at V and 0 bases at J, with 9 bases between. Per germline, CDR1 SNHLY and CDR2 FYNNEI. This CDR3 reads CASSRGTSTDTQYF. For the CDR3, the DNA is TGTGCCAGCAGTCGGGGGACTAGCACAGATACGCAGTATTTT.

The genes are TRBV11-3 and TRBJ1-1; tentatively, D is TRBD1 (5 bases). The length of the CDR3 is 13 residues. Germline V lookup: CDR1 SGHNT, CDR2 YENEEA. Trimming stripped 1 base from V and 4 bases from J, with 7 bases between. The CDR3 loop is CASSLAGGTEAFF. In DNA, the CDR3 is TGTGCCAGCAGCTTAGCGGGGGGCACTGAAGCTTTCTTT.

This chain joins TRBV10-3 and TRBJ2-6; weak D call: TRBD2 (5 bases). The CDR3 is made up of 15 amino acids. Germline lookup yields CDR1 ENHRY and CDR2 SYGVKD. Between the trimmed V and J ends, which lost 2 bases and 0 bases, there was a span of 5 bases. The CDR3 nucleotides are TGTGCCATCAGTGAGGGGAGCTCTGGGGCCAACGTCCTGACTTTC. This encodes CAISEGSSGANVLTF.